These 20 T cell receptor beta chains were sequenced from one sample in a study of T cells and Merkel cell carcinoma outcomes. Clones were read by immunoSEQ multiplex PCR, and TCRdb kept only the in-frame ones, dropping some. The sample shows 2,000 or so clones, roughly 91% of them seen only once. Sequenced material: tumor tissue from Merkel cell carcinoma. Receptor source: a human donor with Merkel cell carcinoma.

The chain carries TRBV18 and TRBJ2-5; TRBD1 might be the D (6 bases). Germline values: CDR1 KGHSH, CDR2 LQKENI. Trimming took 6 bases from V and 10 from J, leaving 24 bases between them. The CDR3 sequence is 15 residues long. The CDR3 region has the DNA TGTGCCAGCTCGCCTACAACCGACTTCCAGGGGATCCAGTACTTC. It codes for CASSPTTDFQGIQYF.

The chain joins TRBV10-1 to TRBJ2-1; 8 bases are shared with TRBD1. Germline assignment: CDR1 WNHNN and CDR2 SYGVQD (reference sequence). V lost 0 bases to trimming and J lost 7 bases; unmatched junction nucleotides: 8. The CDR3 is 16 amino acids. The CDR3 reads CASSESAARGQNEQFF. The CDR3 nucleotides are TGCGCCAGCAGTGAGTCGGCGGCCAGGGGGCAGAATGAGCAGTTCTTC.

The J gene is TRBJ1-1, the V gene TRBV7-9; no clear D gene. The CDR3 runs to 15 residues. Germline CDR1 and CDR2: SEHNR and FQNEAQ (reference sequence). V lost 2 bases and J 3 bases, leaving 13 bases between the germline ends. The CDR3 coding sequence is TGTGCCAGCAGCTTATTTGTGGGGAGGCACACTGAAGCTTTCTTT. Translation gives CASSLFVGRHTEAFF.

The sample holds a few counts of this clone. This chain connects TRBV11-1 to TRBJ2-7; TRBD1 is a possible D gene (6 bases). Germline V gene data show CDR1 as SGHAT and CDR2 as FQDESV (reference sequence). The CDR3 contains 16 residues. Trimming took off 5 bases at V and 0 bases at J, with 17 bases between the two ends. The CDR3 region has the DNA TGTGCCAGCAGCCCCGCGCCGACAGGCAGCTCCTACGAGCAGTACTTC. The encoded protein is CASSPAPTGSSYEQYF.

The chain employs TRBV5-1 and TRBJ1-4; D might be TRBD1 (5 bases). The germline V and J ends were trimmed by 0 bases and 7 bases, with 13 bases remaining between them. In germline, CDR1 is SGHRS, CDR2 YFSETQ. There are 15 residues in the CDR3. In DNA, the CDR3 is TGCGCCAGCAGCTTGGAGGCGGGGCAGGGTGAAAAACTGTTTTTT. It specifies CASSLEAGQGEKLFF.

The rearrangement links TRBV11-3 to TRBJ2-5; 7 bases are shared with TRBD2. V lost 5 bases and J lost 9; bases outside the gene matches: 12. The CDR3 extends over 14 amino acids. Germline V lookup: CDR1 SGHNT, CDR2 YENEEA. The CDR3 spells CASSLGTGAGAQYF. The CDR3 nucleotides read TGTGCCAGCAGCCTAGGGACCGGGGCGGGGGCCCAGTACTTC. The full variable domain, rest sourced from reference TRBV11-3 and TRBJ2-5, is EAGVVQSPRYKIIEKKQPVAFWCNPISGHNTLYWYLQNLGQGPELLIRYENEEAVDDSQLPKDRFSAERLKGVDSTLKIQPAELGDSAVYLCASSLGTGAGAQYFGPGTRLLVL.

Here the CDR3 reads CASSSLAGAYNEQFF. In DNA, the CDR3 is TGTGCCAGCAGCTCCCTAGCGGGGGCCTACAATGAGCAGTTCTTC. V usage is TRBV7-3 and J usage is TRBJ2-1; 10 bases fit TRBD2. Germline loops: CDR1 SGHTA, CDR2 FQGTGA. CDR3 length: 15 amino acids. V shed 4 bases and J 2 bases; nucleotides not matched to a gene: 2.

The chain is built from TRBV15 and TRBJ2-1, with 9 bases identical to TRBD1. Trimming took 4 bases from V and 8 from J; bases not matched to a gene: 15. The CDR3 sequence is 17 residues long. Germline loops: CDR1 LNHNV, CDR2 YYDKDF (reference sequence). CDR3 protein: CATSTQSVGQGDDEQFF. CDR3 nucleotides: TGTGCCACCAGCACTCAGAGTGTGGGACAGGGAGACGATGAGCAGTTCTTC.

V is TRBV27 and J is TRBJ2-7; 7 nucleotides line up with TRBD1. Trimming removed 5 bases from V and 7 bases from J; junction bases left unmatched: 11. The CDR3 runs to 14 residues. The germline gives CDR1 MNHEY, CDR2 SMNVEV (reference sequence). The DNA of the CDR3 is TGTGCCAGCAGTCAGAATAACAGGGGCTGGGAGCAGTACTTC. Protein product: CASSQNNRGWEQYF.

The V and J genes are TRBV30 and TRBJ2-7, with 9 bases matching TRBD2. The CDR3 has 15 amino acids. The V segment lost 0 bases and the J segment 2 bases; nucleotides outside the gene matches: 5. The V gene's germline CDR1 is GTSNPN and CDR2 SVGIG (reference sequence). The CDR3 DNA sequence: TGTGCCTGGAGTGTCGGGCTAGCGGGGACCTACGAGCAGTACTTC. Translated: CAWSVGLAGTYEQYF.

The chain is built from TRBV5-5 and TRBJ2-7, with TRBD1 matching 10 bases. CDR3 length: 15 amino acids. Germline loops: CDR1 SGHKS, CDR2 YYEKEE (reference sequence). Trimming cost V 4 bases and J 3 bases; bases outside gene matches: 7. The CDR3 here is CASSETGGVVYEQYF. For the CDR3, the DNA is TGTGCCAGCAGCGAGACAGGGGGCGTCGTCTACGAGCAGTACTTC.

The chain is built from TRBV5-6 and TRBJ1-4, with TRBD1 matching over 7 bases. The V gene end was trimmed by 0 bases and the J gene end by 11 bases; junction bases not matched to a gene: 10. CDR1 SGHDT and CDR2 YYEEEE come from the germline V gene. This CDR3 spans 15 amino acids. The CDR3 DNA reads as TGTGCCAGCAGCTTGGCCCGGGACAGTCGCGGGAAACTGTTTTTT. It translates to CASSLARDSRGKLFF.

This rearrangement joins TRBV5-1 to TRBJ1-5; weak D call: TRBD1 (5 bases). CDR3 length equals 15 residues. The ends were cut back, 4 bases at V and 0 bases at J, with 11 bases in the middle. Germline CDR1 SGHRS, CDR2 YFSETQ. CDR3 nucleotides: TGCGCCAGCAGCCGGGGACCCTATAGCAATCAGCCCCAGCATTTT. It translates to CASSRGPYSNQPQHF.

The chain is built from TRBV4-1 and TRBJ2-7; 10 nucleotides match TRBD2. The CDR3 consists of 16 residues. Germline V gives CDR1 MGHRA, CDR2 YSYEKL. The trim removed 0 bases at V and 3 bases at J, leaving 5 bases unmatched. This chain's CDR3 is CASSQEELAGYYEQYF. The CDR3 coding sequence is TGCGCCAGCAGCCAAGAAGAACTAGCGGGATACTACGAGCAGTACTTC.

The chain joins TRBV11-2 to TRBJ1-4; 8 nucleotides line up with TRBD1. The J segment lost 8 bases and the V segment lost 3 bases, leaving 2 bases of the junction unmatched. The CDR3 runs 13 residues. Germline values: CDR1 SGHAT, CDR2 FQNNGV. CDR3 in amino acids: CASSLAGGEKLFF. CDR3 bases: TGTGCCAGCAGCTTGGCAGGGGGCGAAAAACTGTTTTTT.

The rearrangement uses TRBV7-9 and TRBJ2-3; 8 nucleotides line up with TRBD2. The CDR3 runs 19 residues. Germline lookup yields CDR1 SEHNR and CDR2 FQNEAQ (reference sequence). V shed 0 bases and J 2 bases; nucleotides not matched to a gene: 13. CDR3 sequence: CASSLAHGAGDVYTDTQYF. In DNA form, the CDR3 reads TGTGCCAGCAGCTTAGCTCACGGAGCGGGAGACGTTTACACAGATACGCAGTATTTT.

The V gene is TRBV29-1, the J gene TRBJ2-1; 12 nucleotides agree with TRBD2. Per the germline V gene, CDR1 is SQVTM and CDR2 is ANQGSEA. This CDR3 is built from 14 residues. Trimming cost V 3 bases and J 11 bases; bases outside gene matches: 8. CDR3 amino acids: CSVEPSGREPKQFF. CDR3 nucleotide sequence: TGCAGCGTTGAGCCTAGCGGGAGGGAGCCTAAGCAGTTCTTC.

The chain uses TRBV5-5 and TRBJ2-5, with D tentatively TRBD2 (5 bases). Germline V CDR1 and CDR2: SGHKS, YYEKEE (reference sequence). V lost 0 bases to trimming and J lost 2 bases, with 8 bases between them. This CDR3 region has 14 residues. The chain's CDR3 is CASSLEAAQETQYF. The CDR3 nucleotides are TGTGCCAGCAGCTTGGAAGCGGCTCAAGAGACCCAGTACTTC. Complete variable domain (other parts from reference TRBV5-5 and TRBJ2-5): DAGVTQSPTHLIKTRGQQVTLRCSPISGHKSVSWYQQVLGQGPQFIFQYYEKEERGRGNFPDRFSARQFPNYSSELNVNALLLGDSALYLCASSLEAAQETQYFGPGTRLLVL.

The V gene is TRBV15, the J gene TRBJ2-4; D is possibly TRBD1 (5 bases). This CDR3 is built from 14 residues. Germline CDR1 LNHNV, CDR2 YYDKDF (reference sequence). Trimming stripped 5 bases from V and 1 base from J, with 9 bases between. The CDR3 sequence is CATSGYRAKNIQYF. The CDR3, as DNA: TGTGCCACCAGCGGATACAGGGCCAAAAACATTCAGTACTTC. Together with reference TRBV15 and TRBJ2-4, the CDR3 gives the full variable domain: DAMVIQNPRYQVTQFGKPVTLSCSQTLNHNVMYWYQQKSSQAPKLLFHYYDKDFNNEADTPDNFQSRRPNTSFCFLDIRSPGLGDTAMYLCATSGYRAKNIQYFGAGTRLSVL.

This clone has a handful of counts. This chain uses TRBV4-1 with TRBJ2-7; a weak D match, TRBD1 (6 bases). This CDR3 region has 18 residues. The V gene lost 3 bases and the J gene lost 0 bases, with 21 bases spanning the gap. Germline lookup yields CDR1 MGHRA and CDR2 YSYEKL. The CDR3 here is CASSQIRTDPSSSYEQYF. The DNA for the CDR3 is TGCGCCAGCAGCCAGATCCGGACAGACCCTTCAAGCTCCTACGAGCAGTACTTC.